This entry features one T cell receptor beta chain sequence. The sample belongs to a study of cytomegalovirus exposure and HLA in healthy donors. Per the germline V gene, CDR1 is SGHRS and CDR2 is YFSETQ. The CDR3 is 16 amino acids. V dropped 5 bases and J dropped 1 base, with 18 bases sitting between them. Generated by immunoSEQ multiplex PCR, the TCRdb table keeps only in-frame clones and is missing some. The sample includes about 360,000 clones, around 86% of them seen just once. The chain couples TRBV5-1 to TRBJ1-1; possibly TRBD1 for D (6 bases). The sequence came from a woman between 18 and 30 years old in good health and CMV-seronegative. The specimen was PBMCs. CDR3 loop: CASRDLPGHQNTEAFF. In nucleotides, the CDR3 is TGCGCCAGCAGAGACCTACCGGGACACCAGAACACTGAAGCTTTCTTT.